A single sample is the source of the 31 T cell receptor beta chains below, sequenced in a study of shared clonotypes between healthy human individuals. TCRdb's table, derived via immunoSEQ multiplex PCR, lists solely in-frame clones and lacks some. The sample records under 1,900,000 clones, roughly 98.5% being singletons. Sequenced input: naive CD4+ T cells sorted from blood. Stated subset: CD45RA+ positively selected. The receptors derive from a man between 25 and 39 years old in good health.

CDR3 protein: CASSSSTGVGFGYTF. The DNA for the CDR3 is TGTGCCAGCAGTTCCTCGACAGGGGTGGGTTTCGGCTACACCTTC. The rearrangement joins TRBV28 to TRBJ1-2; TRBD1 aligns across 8 bases. This CDR3 contains 15 residues. The germline V gene has CDR1 MDHEN and CDR2 SYDVKM. V shed 4 bases and J 8 bases; nucleotides not matched to a gene: 12.

This chain connects TRBV10-1 to TRBJ2-5; tentative D call: TRBD2 (6 bases). The CDR3 runs to 15 residues. Trimming cost V 0 bases and J 1 base, with 9 bases left between them. Per germline, CDR1 WNHNN and CDR2 SYGVQD (reference sequence). The CDR3 is CASSESRGLQETQYF. CDR3 sequence (DNA): TGCGCCAGCAGTGAGTCGCGGGGCCTCCAAGAGACCCAGTACTTC.

This chain uses TRBV5-1 with TRBJ2-5; D is unclear. Germline V gene sequence: CDR1 SGHRS, CDR2 YFSETQ. V shed 3 bases and J shed 1 base, with 10 bases lying between them. This CDR3 contains 14 residues. Written as DNA, the CDR3 is TGCGCCAGCAGCTCACAGCCGACCCAAGAGACCCAGTACTTC. Amino acid sequence: CASSSQPTQETQYF.

This clone has just one count. The genes are TRBV7-9 and TRBJ2-2; 11 bases are a match to TRBD1. J was trimmed by 5 bases and V by 7 bases; bases with no gene match: 6. In germline, CDR1 is SEHNR, CDR2 FQNEAQ (reference sequence). This CDR3 is 15 amino acids long. CDR3 sequence: CASNAGQGETGELFF. The CDR3 nucleotides are TGTGCCAGCAACGCGGGACAGGGGGAAACCGGGGAGCTGTTTTTT.

The gene calls are TRBV11-2 and TRBJ2-1, with 8 bases aligning to TRBD2. The CDR3 is made up of 16 amino acids. Germline V CDR1 and CDR2: SGHAT, FQNNGV. The V and J ends lost 1 base and 2 bases, in that order; junction bases with no gene match: 4. The CDR3: CASSLGSGSPYNEQFF. The CDR3 coding sequence is TGTGCCAGCAGCTTAGGGAGCGGGAGCCCCTACAATGAGCAGTTCTTC. Filled out from reference TRBV11-2 and TRBJ2-1, the complete variable domain reads EAGVAQSPRYKIIEKRQSVAFWCNPISGHATLYWYQQILGQGPKLLIQFQNNGVVDDSQLPKDRFSAERLKGVDSTLKIQPAKLEDSAVYLCASSLGSGSPYNEQFFGPGTRLTVL.

The chain has TRBV7-6 and TRBJ1-2, with a tentative D call TRBD1 (6 bases). The V and J ends lost 3 bases and 6 bases respectively, with 14 bases between them. This CDR3 has 14 amino acids. The germline CDR1 and CDR2 sequences are SGHVS and FNYEAQ. Written as DNA, the CDR3 is TGTGCCAGCAGCTTGGGCTCAGGGGCGGATGGCTACACCTTC. Protein: CASSLGSGADGYTF.

The rearrangement links TRBV6-5 to TRBJ2-1; weak D call: TRBD1 (6 bases). Trimming pared 6 bases from V and 6 bases from J, leaving 12 bases between. Germline CDR1 MNHEY, CDR2 SVGAGI. CDR3 length: 13 amino acids. CDR3 sequence reads: CASRPGASNEQFF. For the CDR3, the DNA is TGTGCCAGCAGACCAGGGGCGAGCAATGAGCAGTTCTTC.

The chain links TRBV7-2 to TRBJ2-5; D not resolved. The CDR3 runs to 14 residues. Germline loops: CDR1 SGHTA, CDR2 FQGNSA. The ends were cut back, 2 bases at V and 1 base at J, with 8 bases in the middle. The CDR3 here is CASSLWRLQETQYF. Written as DNA, the CDR3 is TGTGCCAGCAGCTTATGGCGCCTCCAAGAGACCCAGTACTTC. The whole variable domain, filled in from reference TRBV7-2 and TRBJ2-5, reads GAGVSQSPSNKVTEKGKDVELRCDPISGHTALYWYRQSLGQGLEFLIYFQGNSAPDKSGLPSDRFSAERTGGSVSTLTIQRTQQEDSAVYLCASSLWRLQETQYFGPGTRLLVL.

In DNA, the CDR3 is TGTGCCAGCAGCCCCCTCGAGGGAGGAAACACCATATATTTT. The encoded protein is CASSPLEGGNTIYF. The V and J genes are TRBV7-6 and TRBJ1-3; D is uncertain. V dropped 5 bases and J dropped 4 bases, with 12 bases sitting between them. Germline loops: CDR1 SGHVS, CDR2 FNYEAQ. This CDR3 has 14 residues. The whole variable domain, filled in from reference TRBV7-6 and TRBJ1-3, reads GAGVSQSPRYKVTKRGQDVALRCDPISGHVSLYWYRQALGQGPEFLTYFNYEAQQDKSGLPNDRFSAERPEGSISTLTIQRTEQRDSAMYRCASSPLEGGNTIYFGEGSWLTVV.

This clone was found once. The V gene is TRBV9, the J gene TRBJ2-6; TRBD2 aligns across 9 bases. The CDR3 sequence is 17 residues long. V gave up 3 bases and J gave up 0 bases; unmatched junction bases: 4. Per germline, CDR1 SGDLS and CDR2 YYNGEE. CDR3 region: CASSETSGSSGANVLTF. As DNA, the CDR3 is TGTGCCAGCAGCGAGACTAGCGGTAGCTCTGGGGCCAACGTCCTGACTTTC.

V usage is TRBV15 and J usage is TRBJ2-7; no firm D call. The CDR3 length is 17 residues. Trimming pared 2 bases from V and 7 bases from J, leaving 24 bases between. Germline lookup yields CDR1 LNHNV and CDR2 YYDKDF (reference sequence). The CDR3 nucleotides are TGTGCCACCAGCAGAAGAACCCAGGCCCGGGTGACTCGGGAGCAGTACTTC. It encodes CATSRRTQARVTREQYF.

About this clone itself: Other DNA sequences in this sample translate to the same CDR3. V gene TRBV5-4 combines with J gene TRBJ1-1, with D perhaps TRBD1 (5 bases). Germline CDR1 reads SGHNT; CDR2 reads YYREEE (reference sequence). The CDR3 runs 14 residues. V lost 4 bases and J lost 1, with 11 bases in between. The CDR3 region is CASSLPGRNTEAFF. CDR3 nucleotides: TGTGCCAGCAGCCTGCCGGGACGGAACACTGAAGCTTTCTTT. Based on the CDR3 plus reference TRBV5-4 and TRBJ1-1, the full variable domain is ETGVTQSPTHLIKTRGQQVTLRCSSQSGHNTVSWYQQALGQGPQFIFQYYREEENGRGNFPPRFSGLQFPNYSSELNVNALELDDSALYLCASSLPGRNTEAFFGQGTRLTVV.

The V call is TRBV19, the J call TRBJ2-7; TRBD2 might be the D (6 bases). This CDR3 has 14 residues. The V gene's germline CDR1 is LNHDA and CDR2 SQIVND (reference sequence). Trimming shortened V by 5 bases and J by 3 bases, and 14 bases separated the two germline ends. The CDR3 loop reads CASSGDRGFYEQYF. The CDR3 DNA is TGTGCCAGTAGTGGAGACCGGGGGTTCTACGAGCAGTACTTC.

The rearrangement joins TRBV18 to TRBJ1-4; 7 bases agree with TRBD1. V was clipped by 5 bases and J by 7 bases; unmatched bases: 7. The CDR3 is made up of 14 amino acids. Per germline, CDR1 KGHSH and CDR2 LQKENI. In DNA, the CDR3 is TGTGCCAGCTCAACACGGGACAGAGGTGAAAAACTGTTTTTT. Residues: CASSTRDRGEKLFF.

The CDR3 loop reads CASSSSRNTDTQYF. The CDR3, as DNA: TGTGCCAGCAGCTCTAGTAGGAACACAGATACGCAGTATTTT. The V call is TRBV7-2, the J call TRBJ2-3, with D unclear. Germline V gives CDR1 SGHTA, CDR2 FQGNSA. V was shortened by 4 bases and J by 2 bases, with 10 bases between the two germline ends. This CDR3 contains 14 residues. The full variable domain, with the rest looked up from reference TRBV7-2 and TRBJ2-3, is GAGVSQSPSNKVTEKGKDVELRCDPISGHTALYWYRQSLGQGLEFLIYFQGNSAPDKSGLPSDRFSAERTGGSVSTLTIQRTQQEDSAVYLCASSSSRNTDTQYFGPGTRLTVL.

The DNA of the CDR3 is TGTGCCAGCAGCGCCACAGGGGGCAGTAGGGCCTATGGCTACACCTTC. As protein: CASSATGGSRAYGYTF. The chain uses TRBV9 and TRBJ1-2; 9 nucleotides align to TRBD1. The CDR3 sequence is 16 residues long. Germline values: CDR1 SGDLS, CDR2 YYNGEE. Unmatched junction bases numbered 10, after V lost 3 bases and J lost 4 bases.

This chain connects TRBV28 to TRBJ1-4, with D possibly matching TRBD1 (6 bases). This CDR3 region has 15 residues. CDR1 is MDHEN and CDR2 is SYDVKM in the germline V gene. V was clipped by 3 bases and J by 3 bases, with 11 bases between them. The CDR3 region has the DNA TGTGCCAGCAGTTTGTTAGCAGGGGCTAATGAAAAACTGTTTTTT. This gives the protein CASSLLAGANEKLFF.

This chain uses TRBV28 with TRBJ2-3; TRBD2 matches at 9 bases. The CDR3 consists of 13 residues. The germline V gene encodes CDR1 MDHEN and CDR2 SYDVKM. V gave up 2 bases and J gave up 15 bases; unmatched junction bases: 9. CDR3 DNA: TGTGCCAGCAGTTTACCTCCGGGACTAGCTCCTTATTTT. Translated: CASSLPPGLAPYF.

The rearrangement joins TRBV27 to TRBJ2-7; TRBD2 aligns across 16 bases. This CDR3 spans 17 amino acids. V shed 7 bases and J 6 bases; nucleotides not matched to a gene: 12. CDR1 is MNHEY and CDR2 is SMNVEV in the germline V gene (reference sequence). CDR3: CASTPLGGTSGRGEQYF. Written as DNA, the CDR3 is TGTGCCAGCACCCCCCTTGGAGGGACTAGCGGGAGGGGCGAGCAGTACTTC.

About this clone: Other DNA sequences from this sample encode an identical CDR3 as well. This sequence joins TRBV7-2 and TRBJ1-1; weak D call: TRBD1 (6 bases). The V gene's germline CDR1 is SGHTA and CDR2 FQGNSA. Trimming pared 4 bases from V and 5 bases from J, leaving 11 bases between. The CDR3 runs 13 residues. The chain's CDR3 is CASSSDRGTEAFF. CDR3 DNA: TGTGCCAGCAGCTCGGACAGAGGGACTGAAGCTTTCTTT.

This chain links TRBV9 with TRBJ2-1, with 8 bases identical to TRBD2. The CDR3 contains 16 residues. J was trimmed by 7 bases and V by 2 bases; bases with no gene match: 11. Germline CDR1 SGDLS, CDR2 YYNGEE. The CDR3 spells CASSVTSAYPGNEQFF. The CDR3 nucleotides are TGTGCCAGCAGCGTGACTAGCGCCTACCCTGGAAATGAGCAGTTCTTC. Supplemented by reference TRBV9 and TRBJ2-1, the full variable domain reads DSGVTQTPKHLITATGQRVTLRCSPRSGDLSVYWYQQSLDQGLQFLIQYYNGEERAKGNILERFSAQQFPDLHSELNLSSLELGDSALYFCASSVTSAYPGNEQFFGPGTRLTVL.

The J gene is TRBJ1-5, the V gene TRBV28, with 7 bases that match TRBD1. This CDR3 comprises 14 residues. V shed 6 bases, J shed 0 bases, and the junction held 2 bases outside the gene matches. Germline V lookup: CDR1 MDHEN, CDR2 SYDVKM. The chain's CDR3 is CASRGTVSNQPQHF. In nucleotides, the CDR3 is TGTGCCAGCAGGGGGACAGTTAGCAATCAGCCCCAGCATTTT.

The CDR3: CASSSTRPGQRAGGKLFF. CDR3 nucleotides: TGTGCCAGCAGTTCAACGCGACCCGGACAGCGGGCAGGGGGGAAACTGTTTTTT. V and J are TRBV25-1 and TRBJ1-4, with 7 bases identical to TRBD1. The CDR3 length is 18 residues. Germline lookup yields CDR1 MGHDK and CDR2 SYGVNS. V gave up 5 bases and J gave up 11 bases; unmatched junction bases: 23.

The rearrangement links TRBV6-6 to TRBJ2-7; no clear D gene. CDR1 is MNHNY, CDR2 SVGAGI, per germline (reference sequence). CDR3 length equals 13 residues. The V and J ends lost 2 bases and 1 base respectively, with 6 bases between them. As DNA, the CDR3 is TGTGCCAGCAGTTACCTAGGATCCTACGAGCAGTACTTC. Translating it yields CASSYLGSYEQYF.

The chain couples TRBV18 to TRBJ2-5; 14 bases fit TRBD2. Germline CDR1 KGHSH, CDR2 LQKENI. The length of the CDR3 is 18 residues. The V gene end was trimmed by 4 bases and the J gene end by 5 bases; junction bases not matched to a gene: 12. The CDR3 DNA sequence: TGTGCCAGCTCACTGGGACTAGCGGGAGCTGAGGTCGGCGAGACCCAGTACTTC. Translated: CASSLGLAGAEVGETQYF.

This chain joins TRBV5-1 and TRBJ1-1; 9 bases fit TRBD1. V shed 3 bases, J shed 2 bases, and the junction held 8 bases outside the gene matches. CDR1 is SGHRS and CDR2 is YFSETQ in the germline V gene. The CDR3 is made up of 16 amino acids. The CDR3 region has the DNA TGCGCCAGCAGCTACGGGACAGGGATAATCAACACTGAAGCTTTCTTT. This sequence encodes CASSYGTGIINTEAFF.

The chain employs TRBV7-6 and TRBJ2-3, with TRBD2 matching over 7 bases. Trimming took 1 base from V and 0 from J; bases not matched to a gene: 4. This CDR3 region has 16 residues. Germline CDR1 SGHVS, CDR2 FNYEAQ. CDR3 region: CASSLGVSGSTDTQYF. CDR3 bases: TGTGCCAGCAGCTTAGGGGTTAGCGGGAGCACAGATACGCAGTATTTT.

The chain links TRBV7-2 to TRBJ2-3; D may correspond to TRBD1 or TRBD2 (5 bases each). The CDR3 has 16 amino acids. The germline gives CDR1 SGHTA, CDR2 FQGNSA. Trimming left V 7 bases short and J 1 base short, with 18 bases between. The CDR3 is CASTRGDSARTDTQYF. The CDR3 bases are TGTGCCAGCACCCGGGGCGACTCAGCCCGCACAGATACGCAGTATTTT.

Comments on this clone: Other DNA sequences of this sample code for an identical CDR3. The chain joins TRBV9 to TRBJ2-7; TRBD2 is a possible D gene (5 bases). V was shortened by 0 bases and J by 7 bases, with 11 bases between the two germline ends. CDR1 is SGDLS, CDR2 YYNGEE, per germline. This CDR3 spans 13 amino acids. CDR3 residues: CASSVDPPGEQYF. The CDR3 coding sequence is TGTGCCAGCAGCGTAGACCCGCCGGGGGAGCAGTACTTC. Complete variable domain (other parts from reference TRBV9 and TRBJ2-7): DSGVTQTPKHLITATGQRVTLRCSPRSGDLSVYWYQQSLDQGLQFLIQYYNGEERAKGNILERFSAQQFPDLHSELNLSSLELGDSALYFCASSVDPPGEQYFGPGTRLTVT.

The chain recombines TRBV6-5 with TRBJ2-7, with no clear D. The CDR3 is 13 amino acids. V lost 2 bases and J 6 bases, leaving 11 bases between the germline ends. CDR1 and CDR2 (germline): MNHEY, SVGAGI. The CDR3 DNA sequence: TGTGCCAGCAGTTACCAACTCGCAGGCGAGCAGTACTTC. It yields the protein CASSYQLAGEQYF.

This clone was observed once. V and J are TRBV5-1 and TRBJ1-2; 9 bases line up with TRBD1. CDR1 and CDR2 (germline): SGHRS, YFSETQ. This CDR3 contains 17 residues. J lost 4 bases, V lost 3 bases, and 13 bases had no gene match. CDR3 region: CASSYRDRDVRVYGYTF. The CDR3 nucleotides read TGCGCCAGCAGCTACCGGGACAGGGACGTCCGGGTCTATGGCTACACCTTC.